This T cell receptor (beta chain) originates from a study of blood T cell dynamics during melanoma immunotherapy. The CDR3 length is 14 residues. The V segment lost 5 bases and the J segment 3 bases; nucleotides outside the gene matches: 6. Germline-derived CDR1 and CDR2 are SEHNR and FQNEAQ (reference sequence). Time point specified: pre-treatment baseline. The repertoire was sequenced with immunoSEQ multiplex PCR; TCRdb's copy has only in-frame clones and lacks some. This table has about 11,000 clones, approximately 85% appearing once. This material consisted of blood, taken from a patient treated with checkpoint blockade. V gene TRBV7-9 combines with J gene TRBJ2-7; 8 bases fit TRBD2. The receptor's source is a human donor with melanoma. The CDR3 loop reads CASSPAGGFYEQYF. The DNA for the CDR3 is TGTGCCAGCAGCCCCGCGGGGGGTTTCTACGAGCAGTACTTC.